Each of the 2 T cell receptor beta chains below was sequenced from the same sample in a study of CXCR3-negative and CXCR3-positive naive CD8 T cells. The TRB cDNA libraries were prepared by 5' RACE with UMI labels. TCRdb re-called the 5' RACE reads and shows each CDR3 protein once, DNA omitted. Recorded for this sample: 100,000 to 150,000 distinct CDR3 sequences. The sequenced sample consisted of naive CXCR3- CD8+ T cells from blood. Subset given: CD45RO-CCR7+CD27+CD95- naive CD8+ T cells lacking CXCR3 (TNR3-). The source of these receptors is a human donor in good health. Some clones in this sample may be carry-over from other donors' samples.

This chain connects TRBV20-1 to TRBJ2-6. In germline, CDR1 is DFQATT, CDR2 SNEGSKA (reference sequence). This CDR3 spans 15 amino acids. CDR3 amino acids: CSATNTASGANVLTF.

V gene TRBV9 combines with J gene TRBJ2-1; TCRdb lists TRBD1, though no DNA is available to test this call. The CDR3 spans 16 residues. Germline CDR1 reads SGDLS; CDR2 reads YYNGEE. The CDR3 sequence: CASSVVGVPPYNEQFF.